A single TCR beta chain is shown here with its context. This receptor's antigen is unknown. No base quality information exists; no much larger clone differs at one position. The data stem from a study of cytomegalovirus exposure and HLA in healthy donors (dated by TCRdb to about 2017). Describing the broader study: According to a later analysis, the 120 or so validation repertoires were produced on the same platform as the 666 repertoires of the first cohort. The aim of the study was to test whether cataloging public T cell receptors could identify signatures of past pathogen exposure. Besides the first cohort of 666 subjects, a separate validation cohort made up of over a hundred different subjects was used. High-throughput TCR immunosequencing, statistical association of individual TCRs with disease status, and machine learning were combined to predict cytomegalovirus infection status.

The research as a whole found: In a later analysis, TCRs clustered in the first cohort were found to also tend to co-occur in the 100 to 150 validation repertoires, with 85% to 95% of cluster scores above 0. Three of the identified cytomegalovirus-associated TCR beta chains were confirmed in vitro to be specific for cytomegalovirus antigens. The classifier was reported to diagnose cytomegalovirus status with high specificity and sensitivity in both the original cohort and the validation cohort. All 120 or so repertoires were used to score co-occurrence in the validation cohort in a later analysis, because that analysis had no HLA typing for the cohort. Across donors, most TCR sequences were observed very rarely, whereas some public TCRs were present in many individuals. According to the authors, the approach could potentially be generalized to other disease states and immunological phenotypes. In the study, 150 to 200 TCR beta chains were listed as associated with cytomegalovirus.

The donors were included in the validation cohort of 120 subjects, a group kept apart from the approximately 650-subject first cohort. Library preparation employed the immunoSEQ multiplex PCR assay. For the original study's pipeline: To diagnose cytomegalovirus status from the catalog of TCR beta chain sequences, a statistical classification framework was built. Not all clones reach the TCRdb copy of this immuneACCESS table, which keeps in-frame sequences only. Checked studies attribute under half of the gap to unresolved V genes and leave the rest unexplained. The V and J calls and clone size were taken over from that table, and D and trimming were inferred from the DNA. This sample is represented by about 310,000 clones; roughly 88% of them were singletons. 0.9% to 1% of the sample is in the top ten clones. V loses 0 bases of germline sequence and J loses 8 bases, and the interval between the two ends is 14 bases. Via the germline V gene, CDR1 is MRHNA and CDR2 SNTAGT. The CDR3 spans 15 residues, from the cysteine through the phenylalanine. Kept here is only the CDR3 DNA, which spans 45 bases and is read in frame from base 1.

Sequencing was done on a sample of PBMCs. The source is a man in his thirties or forties in good health and CMV-seronegative. Recombination joined TRBV6-4 with TRBJ2-1; no confident D gene assignment can be made. The nucleotide sequence is given as TGTGCCAGCAGTGACTCTTCTACGCCATCCGATGAGCAGTTCTTC. Its amino acids are CASSDSSTPSDEQFF.